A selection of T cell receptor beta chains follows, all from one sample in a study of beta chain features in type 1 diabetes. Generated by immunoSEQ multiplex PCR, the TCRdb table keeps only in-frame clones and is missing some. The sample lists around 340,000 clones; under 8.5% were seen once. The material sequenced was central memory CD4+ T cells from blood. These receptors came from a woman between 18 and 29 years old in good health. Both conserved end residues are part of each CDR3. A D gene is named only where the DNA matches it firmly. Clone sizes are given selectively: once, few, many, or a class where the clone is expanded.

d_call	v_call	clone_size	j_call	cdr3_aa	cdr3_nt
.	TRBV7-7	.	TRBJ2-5	CASSLGRWETQYF	TGTGCTAGCAGCTTAGGGCGGTGGGAGACCCAGTACTTC
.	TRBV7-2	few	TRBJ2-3	CASSQFAAGTTDTQYF	TGTGCCAGCAGCCAATTTGCTGCGGGGACCACAGATACGCAGTATTTT
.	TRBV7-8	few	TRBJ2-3	CASSLGVGDTQYF	TGTGCCAGCAGCTTAGGAGTTGGGGATACGCAGTATTTT
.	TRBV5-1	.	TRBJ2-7	CASSLPLGVATYEQYF	TGCGCCAGCAGCCTCCCTTTAGGGGTGGCCACTTACGAGCAGTACTTC
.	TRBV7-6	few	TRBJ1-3	CASSLQGTSSGNTIYF	TGTGCCAGCAGCTTACAGGGTACAAGCTCTGGAAACACCATATATTTT
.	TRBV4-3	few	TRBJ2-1	CASSQDRTSGFYNEQFF	TGCGCCAGCAGCCAAGATAGGACAAGCGGATTCTACAATGAGCAGTTCTTC
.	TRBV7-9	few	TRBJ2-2	CASSLLSIGELFF	TGTGCCAGCAGCTTACTCTCCATTGGGGAGCTGTTTTTT
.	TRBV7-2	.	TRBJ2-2	CASSLRGRDTGELFF	TGTGCCAGCAGCTTACGGGGTAGGGACACCGGGGAGCTGTTTTTT
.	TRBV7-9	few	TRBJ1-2	CASTNTASYGYTF	TGTGCCAGCACGAATACAGCCTCCTATGGCTACACCTTC
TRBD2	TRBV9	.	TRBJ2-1	CASSRPSGSSPEQFF	TGTGCCAGCAGCAGACCTAGCGGGAGTTCGCCTGAGCAGTTCTTC
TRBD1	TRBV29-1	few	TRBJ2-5	CSVDRGPAETQYF	TGCAGCGTGGACAGGGGGCCGGCGGAGACCCAGTACTTC
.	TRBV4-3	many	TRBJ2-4	CASSQVSNQNIQYF	TGCGCCAGCAGCCAAGTTTCAAACCAGAACATTCAGTACTTC
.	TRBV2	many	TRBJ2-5	CASRADWAQYF	TGTGCCAGCAGGGCGGACTGGGCCCAGTACTTC
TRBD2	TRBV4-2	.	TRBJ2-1	CASAIAGAVKQFF	TGTGCCAGCGCGATAGCGGGAGCAGTCAAGCAGTTCTTC
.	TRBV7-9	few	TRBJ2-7	CASSSTGTWEQYF	TGTGCCAGCAGCTCCACAGGGACTTGGGAGCAGTACTTC
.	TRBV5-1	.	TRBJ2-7	CASSLVTGIREQYF	TGCGCCAGCAGCTTGGTTACCGGTATTCGCGAGCAGTACTTC
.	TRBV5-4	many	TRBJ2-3	CASKIAGTDTQYF	TGTGCCAGCAAAATAGCGGGCACAGATACGCAGTATTTT
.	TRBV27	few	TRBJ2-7	CASSFSTKRETYEQYF	TGTGCCAGCAGTTTCTCGACGAAGCGTGAGACCTACGAGCAGTACTTC
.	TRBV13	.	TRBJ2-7	CASSLTLNYEQYF	TGTGCCAGCAGCCTTACCCTGAATTACGAGCAGTACTTC
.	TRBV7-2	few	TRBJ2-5	CASNWGGAETQYF	TGTGCCAGTAATTGGGGGGGCGCCGAGACCCAGTACTTC
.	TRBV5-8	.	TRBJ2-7	CASSFFRREQYF	TGTGCCAGCAGCTTTTTCCGTAGAGAGCAGTACTTC
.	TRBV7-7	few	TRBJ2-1	CASSEMAGGHEQFF	TGTGCTAGCAGCGAAATGGCGGGCGGGCATGAGCAGTTCTTC
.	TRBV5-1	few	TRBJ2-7	CASSLAGHHYEQYF	TGCGCCAGCAGCTTGGCCGGGCACCACTACGAGCAGTACTTC
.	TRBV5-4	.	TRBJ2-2	CASSRVATGELFF	TGTGCCAGCAGTCGGGTGGCCACCGGGGAGCTGTTTTTT
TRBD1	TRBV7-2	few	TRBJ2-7	CASSFSHQGAKEQYF	TGTGCCAGCAGCTTTAGTCACCAGGGGGCGAAGGAGCAGTACTTC
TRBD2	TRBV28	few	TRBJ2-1	CASNDKTSGRAGQFF	TGTGCCAGCAACGATAAGACTAGCGGGAGGGCCGGGCAGTTCTTC
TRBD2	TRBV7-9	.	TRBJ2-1	CASSGTSGSRGSYNEQFF	TGTGCCAGCAGTGGGACTAGCGGGAGTAGAGGCTCCTACAATGAGCAGTTCTTC
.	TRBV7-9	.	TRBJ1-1	CASSLVPGNILNTEAFF	TGTGCCAGCAGCTTAGTGCCAGGCAATATATTGAACACTGAAGCTTTCTTT
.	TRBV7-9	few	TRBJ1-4	CASSLQGLTNEKLFF	TGTGCCAGCAGCTTACAGGGGTTAACTAATGAAAAACTGTTTTTT
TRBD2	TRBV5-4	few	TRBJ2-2	CASSLAGLAGNTGELFF	TGTGCCAGCAGCTTGGCGGGACTAGCAGGGAACACCGGGGAGCTGTTTTTT